A few counts support the clone carrying this T cell receptor beta chain. Its specificity is unknown. Trimming cost V 3 bases and J 7 bases; bases outside gene matches: 8. This CDR3 comprises 14 residues. Germline V gene lookup returns CDR1 SQVTM and CDR2 ANQGSEA. TCRdb called the reads again in MiXCR, with one record for every CDR3 protein. The sample lists almost 550,000 distinct CDR3 sequences; 15% to 20% were seen once. The source of the sample is a study of T cell repertoires in cytomegalovirus infection. Overall study findings and caveats: The ex vivo response showed dominance by HLA-C-restricted CMV-specific TCR beta clonotypes. Based on cumulative public TCR beta family frequency, carriers of CMV plus the relevant HLA were identified.

This chain uses TRBV29-1 with TRBJ2-2, with 7 bases lining up with TRBD2. This receptor was taken from a human donor in good health (CMV status not recorded). Some clones in this sample may be carry-over from other donors' samples. The sequenced sample was CD8+ T cells from PBMCs. The CDR3, as DNA: TGCAGCGTTGAGCGGGAGAGGGCCCACGGGGAGCTGTTTTTT. As protein: CSVERERAHGELFF.